A selection of T cell receptor beta chains follows, all from one sample in a study of early stage breast cancer tumors. TCRdb keeps only in-frame clones here, not all; method: immunoSEQ multiplex PCR. In the table there are around 48,000 clones, around nine tenths of which are singletons. Sequenced sample: blood. These receptors all come from a person aged 65 to 85 with breast cancer. CDR3s include the opening cysteine and the closing phenylalanine or tryptophan. The D gene is left open where the match is weak. Size tells how often a clone was seen (once, few, many) or the class of an expanded clone, and some rows leave it out.

v_call	d_call	j_call	clone_size	cdr3_aa	cdr3_nt
TRBV4-1	TRBD1	TRBJ2-5	-	CASSQRPGQQETQYF	TGCGCCAGCAGCCAAAGACCGGGACAGCAAGAGACCCAGTACTTC
TRBV28	-	TRBJ2-7	once	CASSLGTRTVPYEQYF	TGTGCCAGCAGTTTGGGGACCAGGACAGTTCCATACGAGCAGTACTTC
TRBV5-5	TRBD2	TRBJ2-7	-	CASSSHTSGGIEQYF	TGTGCCAGCAGCTCGCACACTAGCGGGGGGATTGAGCAGTACTTC
TRBV7-2	-	TRBJ1-3	-	CASSSTAGNTIYF	TGTGCCAGCAGCTCGACTGCTGGAAACACCATATATTTT
TRBV4-2	TRBD1	TRBJ1-2	-	CASSQLDRERGYTF	TGTGCCAGCAGCCAACTAGACAGGGAGCGTGGCTACACCTTC
TRBV9	TRBD1	TRBJ1-2	-	CASSVASQSKGGSYGYTF	TGTGCCAGCAGCGTAGCTTCTCAATCTAAAGGGGGCTCCTATGGCTACACCTTC
TRBV5-4	-	TRBJ2-5	-	CASSLRHGQETQYF	TGTGCCAGCAGCTTGAGACACGGCCAAGAGACCCAGTACTTC
TRBV30	-	TRBJ1-6	-	CAWSVGSSYNSPLHF	TGTGCCTGGAGTGTGGGGAGCTCCTATAATTCACCCCTCCACTTT
TRBV7-9	TRBD1	TRBJ2-7	-	CASRTGIGEQYF	TGTGCCAGCCGGACAGGGATCGGCGAGCAGTACTTC
TRBV2	-	TRBJ1-4	-	CASRRNEKLFF	TGTGCCAGCAGGCGGAATGAAAAACTGTTTTTT
TRBV5-5	TRBD1	TRBJ2-7	once	CASSPLRQGIYF	TGTGCCAGCAGCCCCCTCCGACAGGGAATTTACTTC
TRBV6-1	TRBD1	TRBJ1-2	-	CASKASTGSRYTF	TGTGCCAGCAAAGCGTCGACAGGGAGCCGCTACACCTTC
TRBV7-2	-	TRBJ1-1	-	CASSLNPDTTEAFF	TGTGCCAGCAGCTTAAACCCAGATACCACTGAAGCTTTCTTT
TRBV6-4	-	TRBJ1-1	-	CASSLEPQNTEAFF	TGTGCCAGCAGTCTTGAGCCTCAGAACACTGAAGCTTTCTTT
TRBV28	TRBD1	TRBJ2-7	-	CASSRSGQGAYEQYF	TGTGCCAGCAGCCGTTCCGGACAGGGAGCCTACGAGCAGTACTTC
TRBV4-3	-	TRBJ1-2	-	CASSQVAGDGYTF	TGCGCCAGCAGCCAAGTCGCGGGGGATGGCTACACCTTC
TRBV5-4	-	TRBJ1-1	-	CASSRKLQGEAFF	TGTGCCAGCAGCAGAAAACTTCAGGGGGAAGCTTTCTTT
TRBV9	-	TRBJ1-1	once	CASSVAPGGTEAFF	TGTGCCAGCAGCGTAGCTCCGGGAGGGACTGAAGCTTTCTTT
TRBV28	-	TRBJ1-2	-	CASSLEGRTNYGYTF	TGTGCCAGCAGTTTAGAAGGGAGGACTAACTATGGCTACACCTTC
TRBV9	-	TRBJ2-5	-	CASSVASGGMETQYF	TGTGCCAGCAGCGTAGCGAGCGGAGGTATGGAGACCCAGTACTTC
TRBV7-2	-	TRBJ1-5	-	CASSLQGSGPGQPQHF	TGTGCCAGCAGCTTACAAGGCAGTGGCCCAGGGCAGCCCCAGCATTTT
TRBV6-1	-	TRBJ2-3	-	CASRVDSLTDTQYF	TGTGCCAGCAGAGTGGACTCCTTAACAGATACGCAGTATTTT
TRBV5-1	-	TRBJ2-3	-	CASSQLQATDTQYF	TGCGCCAGCAGCCAACTTCAGGCCACAGATACGCAGTATTTT
TRBV30	-	TRBJ1-3	few	CAWSRQAAGNTIYF	TGTGCCTGGAGTCGTCAGGCAGCCGGAAACACCATATATTTT
TRBV5-1	-	TRBJ2-7	-	CASSLEQGGYEQYF	TGCGCCAGCAGCTTGGAACAGGGAGGGTACGAGCAGTACTTC
TRBV6-5	-	TRBJ2-7	-	CASSYSYQGSSYEQYF	TGTGCCAGCAGTTACTCGTACCAGGGGAGTTCCTACGAGCAGTACTTC
TRBV7-9	TRBD2	TRBJ2-1	once	CASSLARGLAQDSYNEQFF	TGTGCCAGCAGCTTAGCAAGGGGACTAGCGCAGGACTCCTACAATGAGCAGTTCTTC